This TCR beta chain appears in the sequencing data of a study of blood T cell repertoires in COVID-19 (TCRdb year 2020). A note on the overall study: Samples from collaborators originated in the United States, Italy and Spain and spanned both the acute and convalescent phases of COVID-19. The material from the prospective study consisted of cDNA or gDNA derived from T cells, B-cell-depleted T cells, or PBMCs. The dataset comprised deeply sampled blood TCRbeta repertoires from subjects exposed to, actively infected with, or recovered from COVID-19. The repertoires were made available in a free public database intended to serve as a resource for research on the immune response to SARS-CoV-2. Samples were obtained from the ongoing ImmuneRACE study (first 160 participants) and from some 1,300 subjects provided by 6 global collaborators. The sample metadata nearly always contained a de-identified subject ID, COVID-19 status, age in years and sex. Where available, HLA class I and class II types were taken from metadata supplied by the sample provider and were not determined by assay-based typing. Results and caveats for the whole study, not just this receptor: The quantity of clinical and demographic metadata differed by source and by participant and was supplied without curation.

TCRbeta CDR3 regions were amplified from genomic DNA by means of the immunoSEQ Assay, a bias-controlled multiplex PCR. The study's own analysis went as follows. Nucleated cell counts per sample were estimated from amplification of reference gene primers within the assay. To quantify the absolute abundance of each unique TCRbeta CDR3 rearrangement, sequence reads were collapsed and filtered. For each sample, productive Simpson clonality was calculated as the square root of Simpson's diversity index over productive rearrangements. Held by TCRdb, this immuneACCESS table contains in-frame sequences only and omits some clones. Under half of the omission traces to an unresolved V gene where checked; the cause of the rest is unknown. V and J calls and clone size come straight from that table; D and trimming were deduced from the DNA. The table for this sample lists hundreds of thousands of clones; about 85% of them were counted only once. Jointly, the top ten make up around 2.9% of the sample.

Reading the germline V gene (reference sequence) gives CDR1 GTSNPN and CDR2 SVGIG. The CDR3 goes from the cysteine to the phenylalanine over 14 residues. Only the CDR3 DNA stays, 42 bases, in frame from base 1. The germline V and J ends show losses of 2 bases and 11 bases respectively, and no gene match explains 11 bases of the junction. Note on this clone: Its antigen has not been determined. Nothing much larger sits one base from this clone, and base qualities are not available.

In the prospective study, participants were roughly 18 to 90 years old, resided in fewer than 25 geographic areas of the United States, and were enrolled through a virtual design. Cohort assignment in the prospective study relied on participant-reported clinical history from a screening survey and a study questionnaire. ImmuneRACE Cohort 3 recovered participants were defined by two consecutive negative NP/OP PCR tests, healthcare professional clearance, or symptom resolution. In the prospective study, mobile phlebotomists collected whole blood, serum and a nasopharyngeal or oropharyngeal swab from each participant. Additional blood draws and questionnaires over an approximately two-month period could optionally be provided by prospective study participants. Blood samples from the prospective study were shipped frozen or at room temperature prior to DNA extraction.

The receptor was isolated from a woman in her forties or fifties who had recovered from COVID-19. The sequencing input was PBMCs or T cells enriched from blood (not recorded which). Recombination linked TRBV30 to TRBJ1-1, with 10 bases in between that match TRBD1. This receptor carries the CDR3 CAWSTDRGPIRAFF. The DNA is as follows: TGTGCCTGGAGTACAGACAGGGGGCCAATTCGGGCTTTCTTT.